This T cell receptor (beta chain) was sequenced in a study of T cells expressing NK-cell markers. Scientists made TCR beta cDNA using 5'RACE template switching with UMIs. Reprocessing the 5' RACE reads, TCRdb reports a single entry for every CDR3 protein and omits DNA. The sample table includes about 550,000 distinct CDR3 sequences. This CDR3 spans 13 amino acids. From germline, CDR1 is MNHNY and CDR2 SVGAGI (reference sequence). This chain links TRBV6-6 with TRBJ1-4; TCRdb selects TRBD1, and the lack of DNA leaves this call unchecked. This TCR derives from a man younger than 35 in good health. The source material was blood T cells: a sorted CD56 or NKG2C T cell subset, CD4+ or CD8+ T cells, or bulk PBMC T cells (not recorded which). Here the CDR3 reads CASSPGGVEKLFF.